This T cell receptor beta chain was retrieved from a study of blood T cell repertoires in COVID-19. The V gene lost 3 bases and the J gene lost 5 bases, with 11 bases spanning the gap. This CDR3 contains 13 residues. Germline V lookup: CDR1 SGHRS, CDR2 YFSETQ. Clones were read by immunoSEQ multiplex PCR, and TCRdb kept only the in-frame ones, dropping some. The repertoire holds hundreds of thousands of clones, around nine tenths seen once, with 10% to 15% in the top ten. Patients at the Seattle site were enrolled during active infection and followed longitudinally. The chain combines TRBV5-1 with TRBJ1-1; D not resolved. The sample was peripheral blood. This sequence originates from a woman in her 70s with COVID-19, enrolled during active disease. In nucleotides, the CDR3 is TGCGCCAGCAGCTCATCAGGTGGGACTGAAGCTTTCTTT. Translation gives CASSSSGGTEAFF. Looking up the rest from reference TRBV5-1 and TRBJ1-1 gives the full variable domain: KAGVTQTPRYLIKTRGQQVTLSCSPISGHRSVSWYQQTPGQGLQFLFEYFSETQRNKGNFPGRFSGRQFSNSRSEMNVSTLELGDSALYLCASSSSGGTEAFFGQGTRLTVV.